This TCR beta chain originates from a study of T cells in tuberculosis. At the level of the study: A South African cohort included IGRA-negative adolescents, latently infected IGRA-positive adolescents and adults with active tuberculosis.

Unsorted cryopreserved PBMC were sequenced, averaging about 93,000 T cells per clinical donor. Profiling relied on immunoSEQ multiplex PCR, and the TCRdb table lists in-frame clones only, not all of them. The top ten clones hold around 7% of a sample with over 40,000 clones, 90% to 95% of them seen once. The sequencing input was PBMCs. The origin of this receptor is a donor aged 10-29 years with latent tuberculosis or without tuberculosis infection.

The CDR3 protein is CAWQYKTQGGTEAFF. In DNA form, the CDR3 reads TGTGCCTGGCAATACAAAACTCAGGGAGGTACTGAAGCTTTCTTT. This chain joins TRBV30 and TRBJ1-1, with D maybe TRBD1 (5 bases). The CDR3 sequence is 15 residues long. Trimming cost V 5 bases and J 5 bases, with 21 bases left between them. CDR1 is GTSNPN, CDR2 SVGIG, per germline (reference sequence).